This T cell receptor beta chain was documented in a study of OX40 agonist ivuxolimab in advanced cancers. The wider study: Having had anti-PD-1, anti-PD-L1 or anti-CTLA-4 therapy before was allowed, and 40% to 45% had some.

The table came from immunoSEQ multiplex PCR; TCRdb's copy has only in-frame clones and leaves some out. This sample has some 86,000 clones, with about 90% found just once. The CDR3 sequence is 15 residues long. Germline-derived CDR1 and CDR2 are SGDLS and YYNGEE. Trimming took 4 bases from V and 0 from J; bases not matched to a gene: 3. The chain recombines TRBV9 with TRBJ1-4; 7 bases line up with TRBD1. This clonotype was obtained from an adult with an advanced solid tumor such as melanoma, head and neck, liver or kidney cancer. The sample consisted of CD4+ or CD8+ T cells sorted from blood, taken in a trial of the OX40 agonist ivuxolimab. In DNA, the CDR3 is TGTGCCAGCAGCCGAGGGACAGCAACTAATGAAAAACTGTTTTTT. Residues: CASSRGTATNEKLFF.